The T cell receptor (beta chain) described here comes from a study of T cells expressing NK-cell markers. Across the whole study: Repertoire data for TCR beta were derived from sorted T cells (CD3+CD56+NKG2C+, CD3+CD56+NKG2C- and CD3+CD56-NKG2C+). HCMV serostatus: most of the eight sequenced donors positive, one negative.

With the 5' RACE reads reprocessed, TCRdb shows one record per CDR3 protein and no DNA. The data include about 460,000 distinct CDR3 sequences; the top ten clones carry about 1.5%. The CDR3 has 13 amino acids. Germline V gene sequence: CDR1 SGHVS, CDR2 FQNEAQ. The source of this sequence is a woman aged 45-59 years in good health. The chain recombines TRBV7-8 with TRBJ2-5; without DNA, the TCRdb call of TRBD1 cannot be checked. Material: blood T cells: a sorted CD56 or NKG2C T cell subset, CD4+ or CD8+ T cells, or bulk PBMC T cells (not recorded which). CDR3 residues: CASSPVTGETQYF. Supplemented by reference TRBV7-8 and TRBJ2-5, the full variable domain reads GAGVSQSPRYKVAKRGQDVALRCDPISGHVSLFWYQQALGQGPEFLTYFQNEAQLDKSGLPSDRFFAERPEGSVSTLKIQRTQQEDSAVYLCASSPVTGETQYFGPGTRLLVL.